This T cell receptor beta chain was retrieved from a study of T cell responses to AZD1222 COVID-19 vaccine. Study conclusions and caveats: Spike-specific TCR depth and breadth grew after two AZD1222 doses. No day 14 peak samples; only post-peak repertoires were characterized.

The CDR3 loop spans 17 amino acids. The V gene lost 1 base and the J gene lost 2 bases, with 12 bases spanning the gap. Per germline, CDR1 SGHTA and CDR2 FQGTGA. TCRdb's table, derived via immunoSEQ multiplex PCR, lists solely in-frame clones and lacks some. The table has 100,000 to 150,000 clones, about 88% seen once. Of note for this clone: The target antigen is unknown.

Source: peripheral blood, taken on day 0 of AZD1222 vaccination. The sequence came from an adult in good health. The chain joins TRBV7-3 to TRBJ2-6; tentatively, D is TRBD1 (6 bases). This chain's CDR3 is CASSLNRVVAGANVLTF. CDR3 nucleotides: TGTGCCAGCAGCTTAAACAGGGTAGTAGCTGGGGCCAACGTCCTGACTTTC.